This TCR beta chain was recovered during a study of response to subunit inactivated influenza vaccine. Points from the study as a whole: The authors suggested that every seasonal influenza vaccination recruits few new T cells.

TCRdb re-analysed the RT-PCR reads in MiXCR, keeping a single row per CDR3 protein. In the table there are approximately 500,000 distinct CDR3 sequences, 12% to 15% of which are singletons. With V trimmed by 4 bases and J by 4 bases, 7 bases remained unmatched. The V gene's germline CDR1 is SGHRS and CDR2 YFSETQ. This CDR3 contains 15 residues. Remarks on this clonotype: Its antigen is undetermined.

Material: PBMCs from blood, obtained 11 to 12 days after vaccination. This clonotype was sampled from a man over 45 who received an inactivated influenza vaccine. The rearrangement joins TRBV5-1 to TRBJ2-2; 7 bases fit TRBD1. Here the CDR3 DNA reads TGCGCCAGCAGCCAAGAGACAGGGTTCACCGGGGAGCTGTTTTTT. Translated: CASSQETGFTGELFF.